This T cell receptor beta chain comes out of a study of cytomegalovirus exposure and HLA in healthy donors. General observations from the study: A likely sequencing artifact accounted for one observed cluster of highly shared sequence variants.

There are 12 residues in the CDR3. The germline V gene encodes CDR1 MNHNS and CDR2 SASEGT. V lost 5 bases, J lost 1 base, and 6 bases lay in between. This clone was observed a handful of times. Its antigen is not identified. With 60 Vbeta and 13 Jbeta primers, the PCR was carried out. TCRdb's table, derived via immunoSEQ multiplex PCR, lists solely in-frame clones and lacks some. The sample contains some 85,000 clones, 65% to 80% of which appear only once. The TCR was taken from a man in his forties in good health and CMV-seronegative. Sample: PBMCs. V is TRBV6-1 and J is TRBJ2-7; a weak D match, TRBD2 (6 bases). The chain's CDR3 is CASSRESYEQYF. CDR3 nucleotides: TGTGCCAGCAGTCGGGAGTCCTACGAGCAGTACTTC.